The clone carrying this T cell receptor (beta chain) was seen many times. The sample originates from a study of T-cell reconstitution after alpha-beta-depleted transplantation in children. It was with unique molecular identifiers that the TCRbeta library was prepared. TCRdb processed the PCR reads anew with MiXCR; each CDR3 protein has one entry. Altogether 200,000 to 300,000 distinct CDR3 sequences are present, more than 10% being singletons, with the ten largest covering over 2%. Per the germline V gene, CDR1 is SEHNR and CDR2 is FQNEAQ (reference sequence). This CDR3 is built from 17 residues. Trimming removed 5 bases from V and 2 bases from J; junction bases left unmatched: 11.

This chain connects TRBV7-9 to TRBJ2-1; 8 nucleotides align to TRBD2. This TCR derives from a human donor who donated a stem cell graft to a child with acute lymphoblastic leukemia. The sequences come from PBMCs from the stem cell graft donor, collected from the stem cell graft. CDR3 sequence: CASSPKAGARPYNEQFF. The CDR3 nucleotides read TGTGCCAGCAGCCCAAAAGCGGGGGCCCGGCCCTACAATGAGCAGTTCTTC. Variable domain in full (rest from reference TRBV7-9 and TRBJ2-1): DTGVSQNPRHKITKRGQNVTFRCDPISEHNRLYWYRQTLGQGPEFLTYFQNEAQLEKSRLLSDRFSAERPKGSFSTLEIQRTEQGDSAMYLCASSPKAGARPYNEQFFGPGTRLTVL.